Presented here are 16 T cell receptor beta chains from one specimen sequenced in a study of blood T cell repertoires in COVID-19. Libraries were prepared by immunoSEQ multiplex PCR; TCRdb keeps only in-frame clonotypes and omits some of them. The sample records approximately 71,000 clones, just over 85% being singletons. What was sequenced was peripheral blood. These TCRs come from a human donor in a cohort sampled during active COVID-19.

This sequence joins TRBV7-2 and TRBJ2-4; weak D call: TRBD2 (5 bases). CDR1 and CDR2 (germline): SGHTA, FQGNSA. CDR3 length: 17 residues. Trimming removed 4 bases from V and 0 bases from J, with 16 bases in between. The CDR3 DNA follows: TGTGCCAGCAGCTCGAGGGCCGATGGCATAGCCAAAAACATTCAGTACTTC. It specifies CASSSRADGIAKNIQYF. Full variable domain (outside the CDR3, taken from reference TRBV7-2 and TRBJ2-4): GAGVSQSPSNKVTEKGKDVELRCDPISGHTALYWYRQSLGQGLEFLIYFQGNSAPDKSGLPSDRFSAERTGGSVSTLTIQRTQQEDSAVYLCASSSRADGIAKNIQYFGAGTRLSVL.

The chain uses TRBV29-1 and TRBJ2-1; 11 bases align to TRBD2. Germline V gene lookup returns CDR1 SQVTM and CDR2 ANQGSEA. The CDR3 is 15 residues long. The J segment lost 0 bases and the V segment lost 4 bases, leaving 2 bases of the junction unmatched. The CDR3 DNA reads as TGCAGCGTTGGTAGCGGGGGGGCCTCCTACAATGAGCAGTTCTTC. This codes for CSVGSGGASYNEQFF.

This sequence joins TRBV5-1 and TRBJ1-1; no clear D. CDR1 is SGHRS and CDR2 is YFSETQ in the germline V gene. The CDR3 sequence is 14 residues long. The germline V and J ends were trimmed by 0 bases and 2 bases, with 8 bases remaining between them. DNA for the CDR3: TGCGCCAGCAGCTTGGTGGCCGAAAACACTGAAGCTTTCTTT. Translation gives CASSLVAENTEAFF.

The gene calls are TRBV15 and TRBJ2-2; 8 bases fit TRBD1. Germline CDR1 is LNHNV and CDR2 is YYDKDF (reference sequence). The CDR3 spans 15 residues. Unmatched junction bases numbered 3, after V lost 2 bases and J lost 4 bases. This CDR3 reads CATSRRDRTTGELFF. The CDR3 DNA sequence: TGTGCCACCAGCAGAAGGGACAGGACCACCGGGGAGCTGTTTTTT.

The CDR3 DNA follows: TGTGCCAGCAATCCTGCGGGGGGCACAGATACGCAGTATTTT. This gives the protein CASNPAGGTDTQYF. The V call is TRBV6-5, the J call TRBJ2-3; 7 bases are a match to TRBD2. In germline, CDR1 is MNHEY, CDR2 SVGAGI. J gave up 1 base and V 7 bases, and 5 bases lay outside the gene matches. This CDR3 region has 14 residues.

V is TRBV11-2 and J is TRBJ2-3, with 7 bases lining up with TRBD1. The CDR3 sequence is 14 residues long. Germline V gene sequence: CDR1 SGHAT, CDR2 FQNNGV. V lost 5 bases and J lost 1; bases outside the gene matches: 3. Here the CDR3 reads CASSLGTGTDTQYF. The CDR3 DNA is TGTGCCAGCAGCCTCGGGACAGGCACAGATACGCAGTATTTT.

The chain uses TRBV7-9 and TRBJ2-7, with D unclear. V lost 5 bases to trimming and J lost 0 bases, with 11 bases between them. The CDR3 length is 14 residues. From germline, CDR1 is SEHNR and CDR2 FQNEAQ (reference sequence). For the CDR3, the DNA is TGTGCCAGCAGCCCCGGAGAAGGCTCCTACGAGCAGTACTTC. Its translation: CASSPGEGSYEQYF.

In its sample, this clone was seen once. CDR3 nucleotides: TGCGCCAGCAGCCTCAACCCGGGGGGCACTAATGAAAAACTGTTTTTT. Translated, it gives CASSLNPGGTNEKLFF. The chain is built from TRBV4-3 and TRBJ1-4; D perhaps matches TRBD1 (6 bases). Germline loops: CDR1 LGHNA, CDR2 YSLEER. The V end lost 4 bases, the J end lost 2 bases, and 14 bases lay between the germline ends. The CDR3 consists of 16 residues.

This chain connects TRBV2 to TRBJ2-7; 9 bases are shared with TRBD1. V lost 7 bases, J lost 5 bases, and 9 bases stayed unmatched. CDR3 length: 14 amino acids. Germline-derived CDR1 and CDR2 are SNHLY and FYNNEI. The CDR3 region has the DNA TGTGCCAGCACCCTGGACAGGGGAAAGAACGAGCAGTACTTC. This sequence encodes CASTLDRGKNEQYF. The full variable domain, completed using reference TRBV2 and TRBJ2-7, is EPEVTQTPSHQVTQMGQEVILRCVPISNHLYFYWYRQILGQKVEFLVSFYNNEISEKSEIFDDQFSVERPDGSNFTLKIRSTKLEDSAMYFCASTLDRGKNEQYFGPGTRLTVT.

The chain uses TRBV3-1 (or the pseudogene TRBV3-2) and TRBJ2-7; TRBD1 might be the D (6 bases). V was shortened by 4 bases and J by 3 bases, with 10 bases between the two germline ends. Germline V gene sequence: CDR1 LGHDT, CDR2 YNNKEL (reference sequence). The CDR3 length is 13 residues. CDR3 in DNA: TGTGCCAGCAGCCCCCCGGACAGCTACGAGCAGTACTTC. This encodes CASSPPDSYEQYF.

CDR3 nucleotide sequence: TGTGCCAGCAGTTACGGAGATGGAACTGGAAACACCATATATTTT. Residues: CASSYGDGTGNTIYF. The rearrangement links TRBV6-6 to TRBJ1-3; D not certain. The V end was cut by 2 bases, the J end by 2 bases, with 10 bases between. The CDR3 spans 15 residues. Germline lookup yields CDR1 MNHNY and CDR2 SVGAGI (reference sequence).

Comments on this clone: Relative to the germline gene, one junction end is altered; a read error may explain this. This chain links TRBV6-1 with TRBJ1-6; 7 bases match TRBD1. CDR1 is MNHNS and CDR2 is SASEGT in the germline V gene. The CDR3 contains 13 residues. The CDR3 DNA follows: TGTGCCAGCAGAGAAGACAGGGCTTCACCCCTCCACTTT. It translates to CASREDRASPLHF.

The chain employs TRBV4-3 and TRBJ2-3, with D uncertain. Trimming shortened V by 3 bases and J by 6 bases, and 10 bases separated the two germline ends. The CDR3 covers 13 residues. CDR1 and CDR2 from the germline V gene are LGHNA and YSLEER. The CDR3 nucleotides read TGCGCCAGCAGCCATACACTCAGGGATACGCAGTATTTT. As protein: CASSHTLRDTQYF.

The V gene is TRBV6-6, the J gene TRBJ1-6; D not certain. This CDR3 has 12 residues. CDR1 is MNHNY, CDR2 SVGAGI, per germline (reference sequence). V was cut by 11 bases and J by 5 bases, with 10 bases left in between. CDR3 nucleotides: TGTGCCTGCGCCCGGGATAATTCACCCCTCCACTTT. The encoded protein is CACARDNSPLHF.

The chain carries TRBV5-6 and TRBJ2-2; 8 nucleotides match TRBD2. The CDR3 is made up of 17 amino acids. J gave up 4 bases and V 0 bases, and 8 bases lay outside the gene matches. Germline V lookup: CDR1 SGHDT, CDR2 YYEEEE. The CDR3 nucleotides are TGTGCCAGCAGCTTGGCCTTTAGGACTAGCAGCACCGGGGAGCTGTTTTTT. Amino acid sequence: CASSLAFRTSSTGELFF.

The CDR3 DNA is TGTGCCAGCAGCGTCCAGACTGTCGCTGAAGCTTTCTTT. Translating it yields CASSVQTVAEAFF. The J gene is TRBJ1-1, the V gene TRBV9; D gene uncertain. The V and J ends lost 2 bases and 6 bases respectively, with 11 bases between them. This CDR3 is 13 amino acids long. Germline V gene lookup returns CDR1 SGDLS and CDR2 YYNGEE.